This T cell receptor beta chain was observed in a study of control samples from healthy donors and cancer patients. V lost 7 bases, J lost 6 bases, and 5 bases stayed unmatched. The CDR3 contains 13 residues. Germline lookup yields CDR1 LNHDA and CDR2 SQIVND (reference sequence). Profiling relied on immunoSEQ multiplex PCR, and the TCRdb table lists in-frame clones only, not all of them. The data show roughly 80,000 clones, over 85% seen once. The clonotype originates from a woman aged 60 to 75 with head and neck cancer. Sequencing used PBMCs. This chain connects TRBV19 to TRBJ1-5, with 8 bases identical to TRBD1. The CDR3 region is CASTQGQGQPQHF. The CDR3 nucleotides are TGTGCCAGTACCCAAGGACAGGGTCAGCCCCAGCATTTT.